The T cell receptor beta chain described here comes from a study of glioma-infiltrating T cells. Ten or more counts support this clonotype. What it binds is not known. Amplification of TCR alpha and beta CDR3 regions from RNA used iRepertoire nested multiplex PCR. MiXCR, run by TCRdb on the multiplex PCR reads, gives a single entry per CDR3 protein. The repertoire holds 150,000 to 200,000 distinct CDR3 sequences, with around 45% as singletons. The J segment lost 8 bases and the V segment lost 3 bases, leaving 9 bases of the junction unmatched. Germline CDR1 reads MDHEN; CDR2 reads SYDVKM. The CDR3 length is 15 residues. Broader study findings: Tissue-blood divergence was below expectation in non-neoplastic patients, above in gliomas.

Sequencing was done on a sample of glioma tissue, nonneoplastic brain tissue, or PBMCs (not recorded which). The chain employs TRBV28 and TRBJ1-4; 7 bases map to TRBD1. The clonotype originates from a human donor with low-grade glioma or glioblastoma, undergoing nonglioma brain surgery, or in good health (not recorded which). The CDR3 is CASSLATGWQEKLFF. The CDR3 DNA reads TGTGCCAGCAGTTTGGCGACAGGGTGGCAAGAAAAACTGTTTTTT.